The 30 T cell receptor beta chains listed next were all sequenced from one sample in a study of T cell responses to AZD1222 COVID-19 vaccine. TCRdb's copy holds only in-frame clones and misses some; the assay was immunoSEQ multiplex PCR. The sample shows roughly 150,000 clones, roughly 92% of them seen only once. Sequenced here: peripheral blood, sampled on day 0 of AZD1222 vaccination. Receptors were obtained from an adult in good health.

The chain carries TRBV6-5 and TRBJ1-5; D unresolved. The CDR3 sequence is 16 residues long. Germline lookup yields CDR1 MNHEY and CDR2 SVGAGI. V shed 2 bases and J shed 5 bases, with 16 bases lying between them. DNA of the CDR3: TGTGCCAGCAGTTACCCTCGAAGTTTAGGGCATCAGCCCCAGCATTTT. It codes for CASSYPRSLGHQPQHF.

This clone was seen a single time. This specimen includes other DNA sequences encoding the same CDR3. V and J are TRBV7-3 and TRBJ1-1; D call uncertain. The V end was cut by 4 bases, the J end by 1 base, with 7 bases between. The CDR3 extends over 13 amino acids. Germline-derived CDR1 and CDR2 are SGHTA and FQGTGA. The CDR3 DNA reads as TGTGCCAGCAGCTCACAAGAGAACACTGAAGCTTTCTTT. Protein: CASSSQENTEAFF.

The chain uses TRBV29-1 and TRBJ1-3; D gene uncertain. CDR3 size: 16 residues. Germline CDR1 is SQVTM and CDR2 is ANQGSEA. With 4 bases removed from V and 0 bases from J, the gap between germline ends came to 16 bases. The CDR3 sequence is CSVGDFGRGSGNTIYF. The CDR3 coding sequence is TGCAGCGTTGGGGATTTTGGGAGAGGCTCTGGAAACACCATATATTTT.

The V and J genes are TRBV21-1 and TRBJ1-5; TRBD1, the table's D call, lacks a check against the DNA. TRBV21-1 constitutes a pseudogene. The CDR3 length is 18 residues. CDR3 sequence (DNA): TGTGCCAGCAGTTCCACTCGTAGGGGACAGCTGAAGAATCAGCCCCAGCATTTT. Translated: CASSSTRRGQLKNQPQHF.

The CDR3 region has the DNA TGTGCCAGCAGCCAAATTGGCGTGGAGCAGTACTTC. This sequence encodes CASSQIGVEQYF. This chain joins TRBV3-1 (or the pseudogene TRBV3-2) and TRBJ2-7; D is ambiguous. V was shortened by 2 bases and J by 7 bases, with 9 bases between the two germline ends. From germline, CDR1 is LGHDT and CDR2 YNNKEL (reference sequence). The CDR3 loop spans 12 amino acids.

This chain connects TRBV6-1 to TRBJ2-7, with D tentatively TRBD1 (5 bases). With 6 bases removed from V and 5 bases from J, the gap between germline ends came to 14 bases. The CDR3 extends over 13 amino acids. Germline V gene lookup returns CDR1 MNHNS and CDR2 SASEGT. The CDR3 region is CASSTTGLNEQYF. The CDR3 region has the DNA TGTGCCAGCAGCACTACAGGCCTTAACGAGCAGTACTTC.

V and J are TRBV5-1 and TRBJ2-1; D possibly corresponds to TRBD2 (6 bases). The germline V and J ends were trimmed by 0 bases and 10 bases, with 11 bases remaining between them. Germline assignment: CDR1 SGHRS and CDR2 YFSETQ. The length of the CDR3 is 13 residues. The CDR3 coding sequence is TGCGCCAGCAGCTTGGGGGGCGGGGAGGAGCAGTTCTTC. It encodes CASSLGGGEEQFF.

The genes are TRBV6-5 and TRBJ1-2; D might be TRBD1 (6 bases). Between the trimmed V and J ends, which lost 8 bases and 4 bases, there was a span of 17 bases. Germline-derived CDR1 and CDR2 are MNHEY and SVGAGI. This CDR3 is built from 14 residues. The CDR3 region has the DNA TGTGCCAGCCGAAACAGGGCTGGAGGCTATGGCTACACCTTC. This codes for CASRNRAGGYGYTF.

This chain joins TRBV3-1 (or the pseudogene TRBV3-2) and TRBJ2-1; perhaps TRBD2 as D (6 bases). Per the germline V gene, CDR1 is LGHDT and CDR2 is YNNKEL (reference sequence). Trimming cost V 0 bases and J 5 bases, with 11 bases left between them. CDR3 length: 15 amino acids. CDR3 sequence reads: CASSQDQLANNEQFF. The CDR3 nucleotides read TGTGCCAGCAGCCAAGATCAGCTAGCGAACAATGAGCAGTTCTTC.

The genes are TRBV19 and TRBJ2-7; possible D gene TRBD1, 6 bases. CDR1 is LNHDA and CDR2 is SQIVND in the germline V gene (reference sequence). V gave up 0 bases and J gave up 4 bases, with 16 bases separating them. The CDR3 is made up of 16 amino acids. CDR3 sequence: CASSIDRDKVHYEQYF. The CDR3 DNA sequence: TGTGCCAGTAGTATAGATCGGGACAAGGTTCATTACGAGCAGTACTTC.

The chain couples TRBV5-8 to TRBJ2-1; D is possibly TRBD2 (6 bases). CDR1 is SGHTS, CDR2 YDEGEE, per germline. With 2 bases removed from V and 7 bases from J, the gap between germline ends came to 16 bases. The CDR3 is 15 residues long. In DNA, the CDR3 is TGTGCCAGCAGCTTAGGAGGGGCGTATAGGAATGAGCAGTTCTTC. Amino acid sequence: CASSLGGAYRNEQFF.

The chain uses TRBV5-1 and TRBJ2-5; D is undetermined. The CDR3 has 13 amino acids. Trimming stripped 6 bases from V and 3 bases from J, with 12 bases between. Germline CDR1 and CDR2: SGHRS and YFSETQ. This CDR3 is CASTLSTEETQYF. The CDR3 nucleotides are TGCGCCAGCACTCTTAGTACGGAAGAGACCCAGTACTTC.

V gene TRBV27 combines with J gene TRBJ1-5; TRBD1 is a possible D gene (6 bases). Germline lookup yields CDR1 MNHEY and CDR2 SMNVEV (reference sequence). V lost 5 bases to trimming and J lost 4 bases, with 12 bases between them. The CDR3 sequence is 14 residues long. CDR3 DNA: TGTGCCAGCAGTCCCTGGACAGTTAATCAGCCCCAGCATTTT. It is translated as CASSPWTVNQPQHF.

The CDR3 nucleotides read TGTGCCAGCAGCTTAGATCGAACAGGGGGCATGGAGGAGACCCAGTACTTC. It yields the protein CASSLDRTGGMEETQYF. This chain links TRBV11-2 with TRBJ2-5, with 9 bases identical to TRBD1. The CDR3 is 17 amino acids. Germline V gene data show CDR1 as SGHAT and CDR2 as FQNNGV. V shed 0 bases and J 5 bases; nucleotides not matched to a gene: 10.

The V and J genes are TRBV12-5 and TRBJ2-7, with TRBD2 identical over 9 bases. The CDR3 length is 16 residues. Trimming at V came to 1 base and at J to 5 bases, leaving 9 bases not matched to a gene. Germline loops: CDR1 LGHNT, CDR2 FRNRAP. Here the CDR3 reads CASGLALSGSWDEQYF. CDR3 DNA sequence: TGTGCTAGTGGTTTGGCCCTTAGCGGGAGTTGGGACGAGCAGTACTTC.

The rearrangement joins TRBV19 to TRBJ1-1; weak D call: TRBD1 (6 bases). The germline V gene has CDR1 LNHDA and CDR2 SQIVND (reference sequence). This CDR3 has 15 amino acids. Trimming shortened V by 4 bases and J by 1 base, and 13 bases separated the two germline ends. CDR3: CASSTHRDSNTEAFF. The CDR3 DNA sequence: TGTGCCAGTAGTACGCACAGGGATTCGAACACTGAAGCTTTCTTT.

CDR3 nucleotide sequence: TGTGCCTGGAGTGGGGGGGGAAAGGAGACCCAGTACTTC. It translates to CAWSGGGKETQYF. This sequence joins TRBV30 and TRBJ2-5, with 7 bases identical to TRBD2. This CDR3 comprises 13 residues. V shed 1 base and J 5 bases; nucleotides not matched to a gene: 4. From germline, CDR1 is GTSNPN and CDR2 SVGIG (reference sequence).

The chain has TRBV6-5 and TRBJ2-2, with D possibly matching TRBD1 (6 bases). CDR3 length: 14 residues. V shed 11 bases and J shed 5 bases, with 18 bases lying between them. Germline-derived CDR1 and CDR2 are MNHEY and SVGAGI. The CDR3 coding sequence is TGTGCCGAATCCGGGACAATATTAACCGGGGAGCTGTTTTTT. Its translation is CAESGTILTGELFF.

This clone occurred once. The chain has TRBV5-1 and TRBJ2-2, with 11 positions matching TRBD2. The CDR3 totals 16 residues. The junction had 7 bases not matched to a gene; V was cut back by 1 base and J by 8 bases. The germline gives CDR1 SGHRS, CDR2 YFSETQ. The DNA for the CDR3 is TGCGCCAGCAGCTTGTCTACTAGCGGGAGAGCTGGGGAGCTGTTTTTT. Translating it yields CASSLSTSGRAGELFF.

The V and J genes are TRBV28 and TRBJ1-5, with 9 bases identical to TRBD1. With V trimmed by 4 bases and J by 7 bases, 5 bases remained unmatched. This CDR3 comprises 14 residues. In germline, CDR1 is MDHEN, CDR2 SYDVKM. The CDR3 coding sequence is TGTGCCAGCAGTTCGGGACAGGGCGGACAGCCCCAGCATTTT. Translating it yields CASSSGQGGQPQHF.

This clone was picked up one time. This chain links TRBV7-6 with TRBJ1-1, with 10 bases aligning to TRBD1. The CDR3 has 16 amino acids. Germline-derived CDR1 and CDR2 are SGHVS and FNYEAQ. The ends lost 8 bases at V and 4 bases at J; junction bases unmatched: 13. CDR3: CASLGRDRGKGTEAFF. The CDR3 bases are TGTGCCAGCCTCGGCCGGGACAGGGGTAAGGGCACTGAAGCTTTCTTT.

The chain uses TRBV12-3 or TRBV12-4 and TRBJ2-3; no firm D call. This CDR3 is built from 11 residues. V was trimmed by 4 bases and J by 6 bases, leaving 5 bases between them. CDR3 region: CASSWRDTQYF. For the CDR3, the DNA is TGTGCCAGCAGTTGGCGGGATACGCAGTATTTT.

The rearrangement uses TRBV5-1 and TRBJ2-5; 8 bases are shared with TRBD2. Germline lookup yields CDR1 SGHRS and CDR2 YFSETQ. The CDR3 totals 14 residues. V trimming: 4 bases; J trimming: 4 bases; junction bases outside the gene matches: 6. The CDR3 nucleotides read TGCGCCAGCAGCCAACTAGCGGTGGGAGAGACCCAGTACTTC. It is translated as CASSQLAVGETQYF.

The V call is TRBV2, the J call TRBJ2-7, with 8 bases fitting TRBD1. The CDR3 is made up of 13 amino acids. V shed 7 bases and J 1 base; nucleotides not matched to a gene: 3. The germline V gene encodes CDR1 SNHLY and CDR2 FYNNEI. The CDR3 loop reads CASKWTGSYEQYF. The CDR3 DNA is TGTGCCAGCAAGTGGACAGGGTCCTACGAGCAGTACTTC.

The chain recombines TRBV10-2 with TRBJ2-2, with D possibly called TRBD1 or TRBD2 (6 bases each). The CDR3 contains 15 residues. V was shortened by 7 bases and J by 6 bases, with 18 bases between the two germline ends. Germline assignment: CDR1 WSHSY and CDR2 SAAADI. The CDR3, as DNA: TGCGCCAGCACCCAGTTTGTCGGGGGCGCCGGGGAGCTGTTTTTT. It encodes CASTQFVGGAGELFF.

This chain connects TRBV27 to TRBJ2-5, with TRBD2 matching 12 bases. V shed 3 bases, J shed 0 bases, and the junction held 8 bases outside the gene matches. This CDR3 spans 18 amino acids. From germline, CDR1 is MNHEY and CDR2 SMNVEV (reference sequence). This chain's CDR3 is CASSFLASGRGYQETQYF. DNA for the CDR3: TGTGCCAGCAGTTTCTTGGCTAGCGGGAGGGGGTACCAAGAGACCCAGTACTTC.

The chain recombines TRBV5-6 with TRBJ1-5; a weak D match, TRBD1 (5 bases). V was pared by 4 bases and J by 1 base, with 12 bases between. CDR3 size: 15 residues. Germline assignment: CDR1 SGHDT and CDR2 YYEEEE. CDR3 in amino acids: CASSRTGGSNQPQHF. CDR3 nucleotides: TGTGCCAGCAGCCGGACGGGGGGAAGCAATCAGCCCCAGCATTTT. The full variable domain, with the rest looked up from reference TRBV5-6 and TRBJ1-5, is DAGVTQSPTHLIKTRGQQVTLRCSPKSGHDTVSWYQQALGQGPQFIFQYYEEEERQRGNFPDRFSGHQFPNYSSELNVNALLLGDSALYLCASSRTGGSNQPQHFGDGTRLSIL.

V and J are TRBV29-1 and TRBJ2-2; D is perhaps TRBD2 (7 bases). This CDR3 is built from 14 residues. Germline V lookup: CDR1 SQVTM, CDR2 ANQGSEA. The V gene lost 3 bases and the J gene lost 4 bases, with 12 bases spanning the gap. The CDR3 region has the DNA TGCAGCGTTGACCAAGGGGGGGGCACCGGGGAGCTGTTTTTT. It yields the protein CSVDQGGGTGELFF.

This clone is a singleton in its sample. V gene TRBV6-5 combines with J gene TRBJ1-2; D is ambiguous. In germline, CDR1 is MNHEY, CDR2 SVGAGI. The CDR3 extends over 13 amino acids. The ends were cut back, 5 bases at V and 6 bases at J, with 13 bases in the middle. The CDR3 loop is CASSLYRGDGYTF. CDR3 bases: TGTGCCAGCAGTCTGTACAGAGGTGATGGCTACACCTTC.

The chain has TRBV4-3 and TRBJ1-1; D remains unclear. Trimming removed 0 bases from V and 0 bases from J, with 8 bases in between. The germline CDR1 and CDR2 sequences are LGHNA and YSLEER. CDR3 size: 15 residues. CDR3 sequence reads: CASSQDGRLNTEAFF. The CDR3 bases are TGCGCCAGCAGCCAAGACGGCCGGTTGAACACTGAAGCTTTCTTT.